This T cell receptor (beta chain) was observed in a study of cytomegalovirus exposure and HLA in healthy donors. General study points: TCR beta V- and J-gene trimming, according to a later analysis, was linked to a missense DCLRE1C variant. Listed as cytomegalovirus-associated were 150 or so TCR beta chains.

The PCR made use of 60 Vbeta and 13 Jbeta primers. Clones were read by immunoSEQ multiplex PCR, and TCRdb kept only the in-frame ones, dropping some. The sample lists 150,000 to 180,000 clones, 80% occurring once. The CDR3 consists of 11 residues. V lost 10 bases to trimming and J lost 6 bases; unmatched junction nucleotides: 6. The germline CDR1 and CDR2 sequences are MNHEY and SMNVEV (reference sequence). Only one count was recorded for this clone. What it binds is unknown. The chain uses TRBV27 and TRBJ2-7, with TRBD2 matching over 7 bases. The TCR comes from a woman aged 40 to 50 in good health and CMV-seropositive. Sequencing was performed on PBMCs. The CDR3 DNA reads as TGTGCCACCTCGCGGGGGAGCGAGCAGTACTTC. It translates to CATSRGSEQYF.